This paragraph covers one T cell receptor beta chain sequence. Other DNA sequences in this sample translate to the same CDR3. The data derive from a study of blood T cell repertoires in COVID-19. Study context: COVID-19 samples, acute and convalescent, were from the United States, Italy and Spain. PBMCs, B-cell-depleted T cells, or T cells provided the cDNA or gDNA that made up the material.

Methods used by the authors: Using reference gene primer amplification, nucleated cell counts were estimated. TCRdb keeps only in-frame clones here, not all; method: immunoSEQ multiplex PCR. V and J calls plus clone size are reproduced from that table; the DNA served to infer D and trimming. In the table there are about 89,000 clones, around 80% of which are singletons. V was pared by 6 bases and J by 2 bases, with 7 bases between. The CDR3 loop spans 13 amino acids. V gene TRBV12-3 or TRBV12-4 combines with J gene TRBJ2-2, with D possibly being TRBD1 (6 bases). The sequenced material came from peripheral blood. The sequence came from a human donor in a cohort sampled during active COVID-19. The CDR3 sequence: CASRGTNTGELFF. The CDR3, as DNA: TGTGCCAGCAGGGGGACAAACACCGGGGAGCTGTTTTTT.